This TCR beta chain was captured by sequencing in a study of T-cell reconstitution after alpha-beta-depleted transplantation in children. Points from the study as a whole: Newly made T cells mostly supplied T-cell counts and diversity one year after transplant. The origin of high day-60 TCRbeta diversity in some patients lay in surviving recipient T cells and thymic progenitors.

For TCRbeta, the library was prepared with unique molecular identifiers. TCRdb used MiXCR to reprocess the PCR reads, holding one entry per CDR3 protein. The table includes hundreds of thousands of distinct CDR3 sequences, roughly 24% detected once. This clonotype appeared many times. Its specificity is unknown. The junction differs from germline at one of its ends, possibly a read error. The CDR3 has 15 amino acids. Germline V gene data show CDR1 as SGHDN and CDR2 as FVKESK. Here the sequenced sample was PBMCs, mostly from graft donor cells, taken 360 days after TCRalphabeta/CD19-depleted stem cell transplant. This TCR was recovered from a boy under two years old who had a stem cell transplant for acute myeloid leukemia, so the T cells may come from the graft donor. The chain employs TRBV14 and TRBJ1-2; D unclear. The CDR3 sequence is CASSQAPGPPYGYTF. CDR3 coding DNA: TGTGCCAGCAGCCAAGCCCCAGGTCCGCCTTATGGCTACACTTTC.